These 27 T cell receptor beta chains share one sample of origin, sequenced in a study of cytomegalovirus exposure and HLA in healthy donors. Primers included in the PCR were 60 Vbeta and 13 Jbeta primers. Profiled with immunoSEQ multiplex PCR; TCRdb holds only in-frame clones, not every one. Altogether approximately 150,000 clones are present, 70% to 90% being singletons, with the ten largest covering about 0.9%. The source material was PBMCs. Receptors were obtained from a woman in her 30s in good health and CMV-seronegative.

V is TRBV7-2 and J is TRBJ2-6, with D perhaps matching TRBD2 (5 bases). The V gene's germline CDR1 is SGHTA and CDR2 FQGNSA. The CDR3 has 14 amino acids. The V and J ends lost 10 bases and 1 base respectively, with 11 bases between them. The chain's CDR3 is CAKRPGSGANVLTF. The CDR3 DNA follows: TGTGCCAAAAGACCGGGGTCTGGGGCCAACGTCCTGACTTTC.

The chain recombines TRBV19 with TRBJ1-6; no clear D gene. The CDR3 is 12 residues long. V shed 2 bases and J shed 10 bases, with 6 bases lying between them. CDR1 is LNHDA and CDR2 is SQIVND in the germline V gene (reference sequence). The CDR3 loop is CASSISSSPLHF. The CDR3, as DNA: TGTGCCAGTAGTATATCTTCCTCACCCCTCCACTTT.

The genes are TRBV27 and TRBJ2-1, with TRBD2 identical over 10 bases. Germline V lookup: CDR1 MNHEY, CDR2 SMNVEV (reference sequence). CDR3 length equals 15 residues. Germline trimming cut 6 bases from V and 7 bases from J; bases unmatched to any gene: 9. The CDR3 sequence is CASRPLLAGVNEQFF. The CDR3 region has the DNA TGTGCCAGCAGACCCCTTCTAGCGGGAGTGAATGAGCAGTTCTTC.

This sequence joins TRBV10-2 and TRBJ2-7; 11 bases map to TRBD2. Germline CDR1 and CDR2: WSHSY and SAAADI. V shed 2 bases and J 2 bases; nucleotides not matched to a gene: 2. This CDR3 has 15 amino acids. CDR3 sequence: CASSEALAGAYEQYF. Written as DNA, the CDR3 is TGCGCCAGCAGTGAGGCACTAGCGGGAGCCTACGAGCAGTACTTC.

This chain uses TRBV27 with TRBJ1-1; no definite D call. CDR1 MNHEY and CDR2 SMNVEV come from the germline V gene (reference sequence). The CDR3 is 14 residues long. The germline V and J ends were trimmed by 6 bases and 6 bases, with 17 bases remaining between them. The CDR3 coding sequence is TGTGCCAGCAGCCAATATGGCCAGGCTCCTGAAGCTTTCTTT. Translated, it gives CASSQYGQAPEAFF.

The V and J genes are TRBV11-1 and TRBJ2-7; D is perhaps TRBD1 or TRBD2 (9 bases each). Germline lookup yields CDR1 SGHAT and CDR2 FQDESV (reference sequence). The CDR3 loop spans 19 amino acids. V lost 5 bases and J 2 bases, leaving 28 bases between the germline ends. The CDR3 sequence: CASSLYGQGSGGRAYEQYF. Here the CDR3 DNA reads TGTGCCAGCAGCCTATACGGACAGGGGAGTGGCGGGAGGGCCTACGAGCAGTACTTC.

This chain connects TRBV7-8 to TRBJ2-7; D perhaps matches TRBD1 (5 bases). Germline V lookup: CDR1 SGHVS, CDR2 FQNEAQ. The CDR3 is 15 residues long. Deletions cut 7 bases from V and 0 bases from J, with 16 bases between. DNA for the CDR3: TGTGCCAGCACCAGGCAGGGAATGGGCTCCTACGAGCAGTACTTC. Translation: CASTRQGMGSYEQYF.

The chain couples TRBV4-2 to TRBJ2-1, with 11 bases fitting TRBD2. CDR3 size: 15 residues. With V trimmed by 6 bases and J by 10 bases, 11 bases remained unmatched. Germline CDR1 LGHNA, CDR2 YNFKEQ. The CDR3 region has the DNA TGTGCCAGCAGGAAGGGACTAGCGGACCCCATGGAGCAGTTCTTC. This gives the protein CASRKGLADPMEQFF.

The V and J genes are TRBV4-3 and TRBJ1-2, with 7 positions matching TRBD1. Germline CDR1 and CDR2: LGHNA and YSLEER. CDR3 length equals 14 residues. Trimming at V came to 0 bases and at J to 8 bases, leaving 6 bases not matched to a gene. CDR3 coding DNA: TGCGCCAGCAGCCAAGAGGCAGGGGGAAGAGGCTACACCTTC. It codes for CASSQEAGGRGYTF.

The rearrangement joins TRBV5-1 to TRBJ2-7; D unclear. The length of the CDR3 is 13 residues. V was shortened by 4 bases and J by 6 bases, with 14 bases between the two germline ends. CDR1 and CDR2 from the germline V gene are SGHRS and YFSETQ. CDR3 loop: CASSDFQVGEQYF. The CDR3 DNA is TGCGCCAGCAGCGATTTCCAGGTCGGCGAGCAGTACTTC.

This chain connects TRBV28 to TRBJ1-2; D is uncertain. Trimming removed 4 bases at V and 0 bases at J, with 9 bases between. This CDR3 region has 14 residues. Germline assignment: CDR1 MDHEN and CDR2 SYDVKM. CDR3 nucleotides: TGTGCCAGCAGTTCTCATGGCCCTAACTATGGCTACACCTTC. This translates into CASSSHGPNYGYTF.

This clone was detected only a few times. The chain has TRBV6-5 and TRBJ1-4, with 7 bases fitting TRBD1. The CDR3 consists of 15 residues. J was trimmed by 7 bases and V by 1 base; bases with no gene match: 6. From germline, CDR1 is MNHEY and CDR2 SVGAGI. The CDR3 is CASSYLYRGGEKLFF. In nucleotides, the CDR3 is TGTGCCAGCAGTTACTTGTACAGGGGTGGTGAAAAACTGTTTTTT.

The chain is built from TRBV6-1 and TRBJ2-1; 9 bases match TRBD2. The CDR3 contains 16 residues. V dropped 0 bases and J dropped 7; count of bases not matched to a gene: 7. CDR1 MNHNS and CDR2 SASEGT come from the germline V gene. DNA of the CDR3: TGTGCCAGCAGTGAAGCTTTGGCGGGAGGGTCTAATGAGCAGTTCTTC. Amino acids: CASSEALAGGSNEQFF.

The CDR3 DNA is TGTGCCAGCAGTGTACAGGGGTATCAGCCCCAGCATTTT. This sequence encodes CASSVQGYQPQHF. The chain links TRBV2 to TRBJ1-5; 7 nucleotides agree with TRBD1. The length of the CDR3 is 13 residues. Trimming at V came to 4 bases and at J to 5 bases, leaving 2 bases not matched to a gene. Per germline, CDR1 SNHLY and CDR2 FYNNEI.

This sequence joins TRBV19 and TRBJ2-5, with D maybe TRBD1 (6 bases). The closer fit of TRBJ2-7 to the DNA end suggests the J call may be wrong. In germline, CDR1 is LNHDA, CDR2 SQIVND (reference sequence). The CDR3 spans 15 residues. CDR3 residues: CASSHLPGQRYEQYF. The CDR3 DNA sequence: TGTGCCAGTAGCCACCTCCCGGGACAACGCTACGAGCAGTACTTC.

The chain employs TRBV29-1 and TRBJ2-3; unclear D gene. Between the trimmed V and J ends, which lost 5 bases and 4 bases, there was a span of 10 bases. The CDR3 loop spans 12 amino acids. The germline V gene encodes CDR1 SQVTM and CDR2 ANQGSEA. Here the CDR3 DNA reads TGCAGCGTTCTAACCATACCAGATACGCAGTATTTT. Translation: CSVLTIPDTQYF.

This chain uses TRBV5-1 with TRBJ2-2; 11 bases are a match to TRBD2. After removal of 3 bases from V and 4 bases from J, the junction contained 5 bases not matched to a gene. CDR3 length: 16 residues. Germline CDR1 SGHRS, CDR2 YFSETQ. In nucleotides, the CDR3 is TGCGCCAGCAGCTCTACTAGCGGGAGCATCACCGGGGAGCTGTTTTTT. It encodes CASSSTSGSITGELFF.

The rearrangement joins TRBV28 to TRBJ1-5, with 9 nucleotides matching TRBD1. In germline, CDR1 is MDHEN, CDR2 SYDVKM. This CDR3 region has 16 residues. V shed 4 bases and J 4 bases; nucleotides not matched to a gene: 8. The CDR3 DNA reads as TGTGCCAGCAGTTGGGAGGTCGGGACAGGGAATCAGCCCCAGCATTTT. Translation: CASSWEVGTGNQPQHF.

The V and J genes are TRBV28 and TRBJ2-7, with D maybe TRBD2 (6 bases). Trimming shortened V by 10 bases and J by 7 bases, and 14 bases separated the two germline ends. Germline loops: CDR1 MDHEN, CDR2 SYDVKM. This CDR3 spans 11 amino acids. The CDR3, as DNA: TGTGCCACCCGGGAGTGGTGGGAGCAGTACTTC. Amino acids: CATREWWEQYF. Complete variable domain (other parts from reference TRBV28 and TRBJ2-7): DVKVTQSSRYLVKRTGEKVFLECVQDMDHENMFWYRQDPGLGLRLIYFSYDVKMKEKGDIPEGYSVSREKKERFSLILESASTNQTSMYLCATREWWEQYFGPGTRLTVT.

This clone was seen just once. The CDR3 region is CASSGRDTGYNEQFF. The CDR3 nucleotides are TGTGCCAGTAGCGGGAGGGACACCGGTTACAATGAGCAGTTCTTC. The chain uses TRBV19 and TRBJ2-1, with 8 nucleotides matching TRBD2. Germline-derived CDR1 and CDR2 are LNHDA and SQIVND (reference sequence). Trimming at V came to 6 bases and at J to 4 bases, leaving 8 bases not matched to a gene. The CDR3 is made up of 15 amino acids.

The rearrangement joins TRBV7-9 to TRBJ2-5, with 7 bases matching TRBD1. CDR3 length: 14 amino acids. The germline V gene has CDR1 SEHNR and CDR2 FQNEAQ (reference sequence). The V and J ends lost 5 bases and 10 bases, in that order; junction bases with no gene match: 13. Here the CDR3 reads CASSQGTALGFQYF. The CDR3 bases are TGTGCCAGCAGCCAAGGGACAGCTCTTGGGTTCCAGTACTTC.

The chain is built from TRBV29-1 and TRBJ1-2; 9 nucleotides align to TRBD1. The germline V gene has CDR1 SQVTM and CDR2 ANQGSEA. This CDR3 spans 11 amino acids. Trimming removed 8 bases from V and 8 bases from J; junction bases left unmatched: 6. Written as DNA, the CDR3 is TGCAGCTCTTGGACAGGGGCAGGCTACACCTTC. Residues: CSSWTGAGYTF.

The chain is built from TRBV18 and TRBJ2-7; TRBD2 matches 12 bases. V dropped 2 bases and J dropped 3; count of bases not matched to a gene: 8. This CDR3 is 17 amino acids long. The germline V gene encodes CDR1 KGHSH and CDR2 LQKENI. This chain's CDR3 is CASSPRAPSGGGYEQYF. The CDR3 DNA is TGTGCCAGCTCACCAAGGGCCCCTAGCGGGGGGGGCTACGAGCAGTACTTC.

The CDR3 reads CSVEVAGGYTANEKLFF. The CDR3 DNA is TGCAGCGTTGAAGTCGCAGGGGGCTATACAGCTAATGAAAAACTGTTTTTT. The chain combines TRBV29-1 with TRBJ1-4; 8 bases align to TRBD1. V gave up 1 base and J gave up 3 bases; unmatched junction bases: 10. The CDR3 contains 17 residues. Per germline, CDR1 SQVTM and CDR2 ANQGSEA.

The V gene is TRBV7-2, the J gene TRBJ2-7; D might be TRBD2 (6 bases). This CDR3 is 15 amino acids long. The germline V gene has CDR1 SGHTA and CDR2 FQGNSA. V lost 6 bases and J lost 0, with 15 bases in between. The CDR3: CASRGGTHLSYEQYF. In nucleotides, the CDR3 is TGTGCCAGCAGGGGCGGGACGCACCTCTCCTACGAGCAGTACTTC.

The gene calls are TRBV11-2 and TRBJ2-1, with D unclear. The CDR3 runs to 13 residues. The germline V gene encodes CDR1 SGHAT and CDR2 FQNNGV. The ends were cut back, 4 bases at V and 7 bases at J, with 11 bases in the middle. The CDR3 region has the DNA TGTGCCAGCAGCTCCAGACTCCAGAATGAGCAGTTCTTC. This encodes CASSSRLQNEQFF. The full variable domain, rest sourced from reference TRBV11-2 and TRBJ2-1, is EAGVAQSPRYKIIEKRQSVAFWCNPISGHATLYWYQQILGQGPKLLIQFQNNGVVDDSQLPKDRFSAERLKGVDSTLKIQPAKLEDSAVYLCASSSRLQNEQFFGPGTRLTVL.

The V gene is TRBV7-6, the J gene TRBJ2-1, with D tentatively TRBD2 (6 bases). The germline gives CDR1 SGHVS, CDR2 FNYEAQ. Trimming cost V 4 bases and J 4 bases, with 14 bases left between them. The CDR3 contains 15 residues. The CDR3 region is CASSSPGGSYNEQFF. DNA for the CDR3: TGTGCCAGCAGCTCGCCCGGGGGATCTTACAATGAGCAGTTCTTC.